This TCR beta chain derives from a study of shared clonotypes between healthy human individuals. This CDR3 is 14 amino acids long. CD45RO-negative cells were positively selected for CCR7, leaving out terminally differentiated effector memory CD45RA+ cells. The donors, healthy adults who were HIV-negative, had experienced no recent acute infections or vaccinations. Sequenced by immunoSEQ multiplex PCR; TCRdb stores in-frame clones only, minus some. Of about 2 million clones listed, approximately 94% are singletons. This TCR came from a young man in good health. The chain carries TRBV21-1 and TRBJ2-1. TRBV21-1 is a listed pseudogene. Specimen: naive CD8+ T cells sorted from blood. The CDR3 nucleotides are TGTGCCAGCACCTACGCCAGCCCGGACAATGAGCAGTTCTTC. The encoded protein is CASTYASPDNEQFF.